There are a few counts of the clone carrying this TCR beta chain. Its antigen is not identified. CDR1 is MNHEY, CDR2 SVGAGI, per germline. V was trimmed by 6 bases and J by 2 bases, leaving 11 bases between them. This CDR3 region has 13 residues. Primers: 60 Vbeta forward and 13 Jbeta reverse. Sequenced by immunoSEQ multiplex PCR; TCRdb stores in-frame clones only, minus some. The sample yields some 200,000 clones, more than 80% seen once. The source of the sample is a study of cytomegalovirus exposure and HLA in healthy donors. Findings and caveats of the study: TCR beta V segments were, for the most part, productive about 87% or about 30% of the time in an earlier analysis. Reports indicate that TCR beta sequences accurately predicted the HLA-A and HLA-B alleles of most subjects.

The V call is TRBV6-5, the J call TRBJ2-7; possible D gene TRBD1, 6 bases. The sequenced sample consisted of PBMCs. This clonotype was obtained from a woman in her forties or fifties in good health and CMV-seropositive. The CDR3 loop reads CASSTQGAYEQYF. For the CDR3, the DNA is TGTGCCAGCAGCACACAGGGTGCCTACGAGCAGTACTTC.